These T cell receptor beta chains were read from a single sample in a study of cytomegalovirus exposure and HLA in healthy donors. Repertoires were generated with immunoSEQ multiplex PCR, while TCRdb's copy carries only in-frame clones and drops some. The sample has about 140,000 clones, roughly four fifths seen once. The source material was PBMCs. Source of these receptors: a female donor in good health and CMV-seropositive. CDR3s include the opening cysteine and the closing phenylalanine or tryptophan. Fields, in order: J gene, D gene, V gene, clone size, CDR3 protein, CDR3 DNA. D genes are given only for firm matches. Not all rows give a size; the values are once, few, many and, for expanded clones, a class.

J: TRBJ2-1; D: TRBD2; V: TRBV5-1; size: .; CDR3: CASSLSAGALYNEQFF; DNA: TGCGCCAGCAGCTTGTCAGCGGGAGCCCTTTACAATGAGCAGTTCTTC
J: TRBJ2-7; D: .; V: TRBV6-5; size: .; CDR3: CASSRLDPSYEQYF; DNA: TGTGCCAGCAGCCGCTTAGATCCCTCCTACGAGCAGTACTTC
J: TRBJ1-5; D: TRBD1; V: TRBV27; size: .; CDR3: CASSLASGTGYNQPQHF; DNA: TGTGCCAGCAGTTTAGCCTCCGGGACAGGTTATAATCAGCCCCAGCATTTT
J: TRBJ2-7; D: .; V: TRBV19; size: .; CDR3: CASSPRAGASYEQYF; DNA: TGTGCCAGTAGTCCCCGGGCTGGGGCGAGCTACGAGCAGTACTTC
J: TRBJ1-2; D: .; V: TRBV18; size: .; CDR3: CASSPDRRLLSYTF; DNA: TGTGCCAGCTCCCCTGACAGGCGCCTTCTTAGCTACACCTTC
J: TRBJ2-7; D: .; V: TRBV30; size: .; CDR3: CAWSVQGSYEQYF; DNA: TGTGCCTGGAGTGTACAGGGTTCCTACGAGCAGTACTTC
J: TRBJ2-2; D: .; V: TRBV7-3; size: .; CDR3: CASSLQTGANTGELFF; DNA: TGTGCCAGCAGCCTACAGACAGGAGCGAACACCGGGGAGCTGTTTTTT
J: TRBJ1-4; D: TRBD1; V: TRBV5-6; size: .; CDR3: CASSLFETGGHEKLFF; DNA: TGTGCCAGCAGTCTCTTTGAGACAGGGGGCCATGAAAAACTGTTTTTT
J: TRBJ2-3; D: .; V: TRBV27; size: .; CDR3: CASSSQSDTQYF; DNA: TGTGCCAGCAGTTCCCAGTCAGATACGCAGTATTTT
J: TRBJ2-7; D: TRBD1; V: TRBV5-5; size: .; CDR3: CASSWDRGGYYEQYF; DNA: TGTGCCAGCAGCTGGGACAGGGGGGGATACTACGAGCAGTACTTC
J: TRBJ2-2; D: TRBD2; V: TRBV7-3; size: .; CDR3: CASRNSGGRTNTGELFF; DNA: TGTGCCAGCAGGAATAGCGGGGGACGGACGAACACCGGGGAGCTGTTTTTT
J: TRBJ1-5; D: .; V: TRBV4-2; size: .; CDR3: CASSQTGTENQPQHF; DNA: TGTGCCAGCAGCCAAACCGGCACAGAGAATCAGCCCCAGCATTTT
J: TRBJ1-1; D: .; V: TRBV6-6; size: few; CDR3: CASSETEDTEAFF; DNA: TGTGCCAGCAGCGAGACAGAGGACACTGAAGCTTTCTTT
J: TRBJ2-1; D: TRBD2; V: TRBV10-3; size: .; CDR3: CAIKGTSGRDNEQFF; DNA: TGTGCCATCAAGGGGACTAGCGGGAGAGACAATGAGCAGTTCTTC
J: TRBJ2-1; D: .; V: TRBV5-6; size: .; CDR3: CASSLGSSYNEQFF; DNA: TGTGCCAGCAGCTTAGGGAGCTCCTACAATGAGCAGTTCTTC
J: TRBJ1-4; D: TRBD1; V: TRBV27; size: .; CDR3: CASSSPGQGPKLFF; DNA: TGTGCCAGCAGTTCGCCGGGACAGGGGCCCAAACTGTTTTTT
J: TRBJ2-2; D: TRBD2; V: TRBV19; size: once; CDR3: CASRGGHTGELFF; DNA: TGTGCCAGTAGGGGAGGGCACACCGGGGAGCTGTTTTTT
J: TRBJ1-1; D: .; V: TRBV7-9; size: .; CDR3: CASSQYRDPNTEAFF; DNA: TGTGCCAGCAGCCAATACAGGGACCCGAACACTGAAGCTTTCTTT
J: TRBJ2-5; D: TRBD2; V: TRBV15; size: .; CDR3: CATGGGGRETQYF; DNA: TGTGCCACCGGCGGGGGGGGGCGGGAGACCCAGTACTTC
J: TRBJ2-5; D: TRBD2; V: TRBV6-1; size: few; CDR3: CASSGGGRETQYF; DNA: TGTGCCAGCAGTGGGGGGGGACGAGAGACCCAGTACTTC
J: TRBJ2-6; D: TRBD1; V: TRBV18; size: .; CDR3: CASSPDRAGANVLTF; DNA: TGTGCCAGCTCACCAGACAGGGCTGGGGCCAACGTCCTGACTTTC
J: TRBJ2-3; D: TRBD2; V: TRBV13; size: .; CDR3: CASSSRVAGRDTQYF; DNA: TGTGCCAGCAGCTCCCGAGTAGCGGGGCGCGATACGCAGTATTTT
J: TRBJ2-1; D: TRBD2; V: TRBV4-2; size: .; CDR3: CASSQQTSGGYNEQFF; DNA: TGTGCCAGCAGCCAGCAGACTAGCGGGGGGTACAATGAGCAGTTCTTC
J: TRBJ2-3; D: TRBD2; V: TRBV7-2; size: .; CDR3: CASSLESGGAPDTQYF; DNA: TGTGCCAGCAGCTTAGAATCCGGGGGGGCTCCAGATACGCAGTATTTT
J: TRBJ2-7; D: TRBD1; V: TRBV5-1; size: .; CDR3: CASSFPGQGREQYF; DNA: TGCGCCAGCAGCTTTCCGGGACAGGGACGCGAGCAGTACTTC
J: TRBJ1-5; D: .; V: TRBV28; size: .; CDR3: CASRVRGSNQPQHF; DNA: TGTGCCAGCAGAGTTAGGGGAAGCAATCAGCCCCAGCATTTT
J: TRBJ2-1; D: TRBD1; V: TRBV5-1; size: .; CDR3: CASSLGTGPYNEQFF; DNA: TGCGCCAGCAGCTTGGGGACAGGACCCTACAATGAGCAGTTCTTC
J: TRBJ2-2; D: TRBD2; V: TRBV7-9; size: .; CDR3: CASSRIAGGTGELFF; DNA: TGTGCCAGCAGCCGTATAGCGGGAGGGACCGGGGAGCTGTTTTTT
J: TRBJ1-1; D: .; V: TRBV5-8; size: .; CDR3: CASSFRDGDEAFF; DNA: TGTGCCAGCAGTTTCAGGGATGGGGATGAAGCTTTCTTT
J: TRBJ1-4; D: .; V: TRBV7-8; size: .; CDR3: CASSSHRGQPNEKLFF; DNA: TGTGCCAGCAGCTCGCACCGAGGACAGCCTAATGAAAAACTGTTTTTT
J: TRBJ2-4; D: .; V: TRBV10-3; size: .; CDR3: CAISTENIQYF; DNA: TGTGCCATCAGTACGGAAAACATTCAGTACTTC
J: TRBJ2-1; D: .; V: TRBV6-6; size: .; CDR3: CASSYDGGVNEQFF; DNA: TGTGCCAGCAGTTACGATGGCGGGGTCAATGAGCAGTTCTTC
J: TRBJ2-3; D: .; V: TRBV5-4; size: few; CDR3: CASSSAGIGATDTQYF; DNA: TGTGCCAGCAGCTCCGCCGGAATTGGGGCCACAGATACGCAGTATTTT
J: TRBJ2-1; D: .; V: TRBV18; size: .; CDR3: CASSPPVQGRNEQFF; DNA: TGTGCCAGCTCACCACCAGTCCAGGGTCGCAATGAGCAGTTCTTC
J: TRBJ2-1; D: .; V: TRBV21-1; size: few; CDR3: CASSMAIEGLGGGSNEQFF; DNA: TGTGCCAGCAGCATGGCCATCGAGGGGCTGGGCGGGGGCAGCAATGAGCAGTTCTTC
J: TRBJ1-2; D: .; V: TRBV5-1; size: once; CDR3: CASSPTQQEGGYTF; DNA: TGCGCCAGCAGCCCCACCCAACAGGAGGGGGGCTACACCTTC
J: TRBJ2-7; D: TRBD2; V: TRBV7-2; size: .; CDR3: CASSNYGGDEQYF; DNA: TGTGCCAGCAGCAATTATGGGGGGGACGAGCAGTACTTC
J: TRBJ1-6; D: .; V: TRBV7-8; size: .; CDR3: CASSHQGMGSPLHF; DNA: TGTGCCAGCAGCCATCAGGGGATGGGCTCACCCCTCCACTTT
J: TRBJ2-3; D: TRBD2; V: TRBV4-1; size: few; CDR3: CASSPTLAGGPDTQYF; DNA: TGCGCCAGCAGCCCTACTCTAGCGGGGGGCCCAGATACGCAGTATTTT
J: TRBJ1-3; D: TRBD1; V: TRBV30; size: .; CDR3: CAWSDTRQGNSGNTIYF; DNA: TGTGCCTGGAGTGACACGAGACAGGGGAACTCTGGAAACACCATATATTTT
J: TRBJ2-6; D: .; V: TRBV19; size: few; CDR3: CASTAPPGTGANVLTF; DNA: TGTGCCAGTACTGCCCCTCCCGGGACTGGGGCCAACGTCCTGACTTTC
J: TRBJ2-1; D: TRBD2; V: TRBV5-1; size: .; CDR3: CASSSRTSGDNEQFF; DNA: TGCGCCAGCAGCTCAAGGACTAGCGGGGACAATGAGCAGTTCTTC
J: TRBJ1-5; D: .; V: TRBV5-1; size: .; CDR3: CASSFSGFDQPQHF; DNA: TGCGCCAGCAGCTTTTCAGGGTTCGATCAGCCCCAGCATTTT
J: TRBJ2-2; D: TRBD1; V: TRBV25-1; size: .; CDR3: CASSRSQGAVGELFF; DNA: TGTGCCAGCAGCAGATCCCAGGGGGCTGTCGGGGAGCTGTTTTTT
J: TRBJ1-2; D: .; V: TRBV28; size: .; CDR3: CASSLGQGNYGYTF; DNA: TGTGCCAGCAGTTTGGGCCAGGGGAACTATGGCTACACCTTC
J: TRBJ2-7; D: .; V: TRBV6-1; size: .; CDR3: CASSERQSSYEQYF; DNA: TGTGCCAGCAGTGAACGACAGAGCTCCTACGAGCAGTACTTC
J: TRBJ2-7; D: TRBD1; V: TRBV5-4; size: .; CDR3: CASSQGTGGSEQYF; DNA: TGTGCCAGCAGCCAAGGGACAGGGGGCAGCGAGCAGTACTTC
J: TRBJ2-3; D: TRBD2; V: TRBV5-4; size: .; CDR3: CASSLAGTSSTDTQYF; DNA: TGTGCCAGCAGCTTGGCGGGGACTAGTTCGACAGATACGCAGTATTTT
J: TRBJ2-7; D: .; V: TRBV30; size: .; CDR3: CAWTENYEQYF; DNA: TGTGCCTGGACCGAGAATTACGAGCAGTACTTC
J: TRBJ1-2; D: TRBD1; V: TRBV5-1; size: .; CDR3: CASSLGGADYGYTF; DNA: TGCGCCAGCAGCTTAGGGGGCGCCGACTATGGCTACACCTTC
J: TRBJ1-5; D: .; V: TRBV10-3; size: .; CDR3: CAIGSASNQPQHF; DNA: TGTGCCATCGGGAGTGCAAGCAATCAGCCCCAGCATTTT
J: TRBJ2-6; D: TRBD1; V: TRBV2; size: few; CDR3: CASSIETGGAGANVLTF; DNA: TGTGCCAGCAGTATCGAAACAGGGGGCGCTGGGGCCAACGTCCTGACTTTC
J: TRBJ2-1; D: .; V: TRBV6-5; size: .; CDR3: CASSYGGQAFF; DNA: TGTGCCAGCAGTTACGGAGGTCAGGCGTTCTTC
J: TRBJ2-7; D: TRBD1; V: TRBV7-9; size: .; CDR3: CASGTGVRYEQYF; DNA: TGTGCCAGCGGGACAGGGGTGAGGTACGAGCAGTACTTC
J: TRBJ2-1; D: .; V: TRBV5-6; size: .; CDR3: CASSSGQFAEQFF; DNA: TGTGCCAGCAGCTCAGGACAGTTCGCTGAGCAGTTCTTC
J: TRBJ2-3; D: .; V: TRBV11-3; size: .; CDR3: CASSLLGPSDTQYF; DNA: TGTGCCAGCAGCTTACTGGGGCCCTCGGATACGCAGTATTTT
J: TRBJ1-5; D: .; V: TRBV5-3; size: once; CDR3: CARSLAVGRDIVYSNQPQHF; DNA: TGTGCCAGAAGCTTGGCGGTGGGTCGGGACATTGTTTATAGCAATCAGCCCCAGCATTTT
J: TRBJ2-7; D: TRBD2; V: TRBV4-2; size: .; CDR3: CASSQSLAGGLSYEQYF; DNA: TGTGCCAGCAGCCAGAGCTTAGCGGGGGGGTTAAGCTACGAGCAGTACTTC
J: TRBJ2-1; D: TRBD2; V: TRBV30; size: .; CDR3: CAWRSAGVLNEQFF; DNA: TGTGCCTGGAGGTCGGCGGGGGTACTGAATGAGCAGTTCTTC